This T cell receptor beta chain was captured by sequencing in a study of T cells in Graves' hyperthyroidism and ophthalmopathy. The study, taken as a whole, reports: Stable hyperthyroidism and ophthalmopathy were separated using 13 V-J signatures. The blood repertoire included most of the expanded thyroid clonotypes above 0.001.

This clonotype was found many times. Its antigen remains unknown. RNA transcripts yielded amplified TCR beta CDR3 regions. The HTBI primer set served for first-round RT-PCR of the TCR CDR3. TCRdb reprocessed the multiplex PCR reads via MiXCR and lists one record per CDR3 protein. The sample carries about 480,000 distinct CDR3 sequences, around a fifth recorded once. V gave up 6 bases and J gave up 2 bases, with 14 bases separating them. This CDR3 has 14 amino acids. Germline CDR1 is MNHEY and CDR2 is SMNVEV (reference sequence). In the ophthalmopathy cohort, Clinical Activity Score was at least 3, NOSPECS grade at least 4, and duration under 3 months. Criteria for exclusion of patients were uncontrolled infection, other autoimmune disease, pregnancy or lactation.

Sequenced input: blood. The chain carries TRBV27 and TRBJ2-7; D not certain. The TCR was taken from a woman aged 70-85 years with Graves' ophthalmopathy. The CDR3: CASSQKDQAYEQYF. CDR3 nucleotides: TGTGCCAGCAGCCAAAAGGACCAGGCCTACGAGCAGTACTTC.